The clone carrying this T cell receptor beta chain is large. The V end lost 5 bases, the J end lost 4 bases, and 20 bases lay between the germline ends. The CDR3 loop spans 16 amino acids. Germline V gives CDR1 MNHNY, CDR2 SVGAGI (reference sequence). Time point noted: after neoadjuvant nivolumab, at surgical resection. TCRdb's table, derived via immunoSEQ multiplex PCR, lists solely in-frame clones and lacks some. The sample holds about 9,800 clones, about three fifths seen once. The sample comes from a study of neoadjuvant anti-PD-1 for oral cavity cancer. The V gene is TRBV6-6, the J gene TRBJ1-2; a weak D match, TRBD1 (5 bases). Source: PBMCs, taken after nivolumab (anti-PD-1) treatment. The TCR comes from a person aged 40 to 85 with oral cavity squamous cell carcinoma. The CDR3 loop reads CASSKQWARAGYGYTF. In DNA form, the CDR3 reads TGTGCCAGCAGTAAACAGTGGGCCAGGGCGGGCTATGGCTACACCTTC.